This T cell receptor (beta chain) was sequenced for a study of blood T cell repertoires in COVID-19. Background on the study: Material from acute and convalescent COVID-19 was sourced from the United States, Italy and Spain. The cDNA or gDNA used as material had been derived from T cells, B-cell-depleted T cells, or PBMCs.

Original processing methods: Counts of nucleated cells, estimated from reference gene primer amplification, were obtained. Libraries were prepared by immunoSEQ multiplex PCR; TCRdb keeps only in-frame clonotypes and omits some of them. From that table come the V and J calls and clone size; the DNA was used to work out D and trimming. The table includes over 50,000 clones, around 86% detected once. This CDR3 is 13 amino acids long. Per the germline V gene, CDR1 is LNHDA and CDR2 is SQIVND (reference sequence). V shed 3 bases and J shed 13 bases, with 15 bases lying between them. The receptor comes from a human donor in a cohort sampled during active COVID-19. The chain is built from TRBV19 and TRBJ2-2; the D is unclear. The sequenced material came from peripheral blood. The CDR3 coding sequence is TGTGCCAGTAGTATGATCTTGGGCCTGCGGCTGTTTTTT. Translation: CASSMILGLRLFF. Full variable domain (remainder filled in from reference TRBV19 and TRBJ2-2): DGGITQSPKYLFRKEGQNVTLSCEQNLNHDAMYWYRQDPGQGLRLIYYSQIVNDFQKGDIAEGYSVSREKKESFPLTVTSAQKNPTAFYLCASSMILGLRLFFGEGSRLTVL.